The T cell receptor (beta chain) under discussion was sequenced for a study of blood T cell repertoires in COVID-19. Germline V lookup: CDR1 SGHVS, CDR2 FQNEAQ. There are 19 residues in the CDR3. With 6 bases clipped from V and 0 bases from J, the junction kept 15 bases outside the gene matches. Under the authors' procedure: Nucleated cell counts were estimated from reference gene primer amplification. Produced via immunoSEQ multiplex PCR; TCRdb's table is partial and in-frame only. V and J calls and clone size are copied from that table; D and trimming were computed from the DNA. The sample lists 35,000 to 50,000 clones; roughly 90% were seen once.

The gene calls are TRBV7-8 and TRBJ1-5; 9 bases align to TRBD1. The sequencing sample was made of peripheral blood. This sequence originates from a man aged 60-69 years with active COVID-19. DNA for the CDR3: TGTGCCAGCAGTCCGACCGGAACAGGGGGCGCGGGTAGCAATCAGCCCCAGCATTTT. Encoded protein: CASSPTGTGGAGSNQPQHF.